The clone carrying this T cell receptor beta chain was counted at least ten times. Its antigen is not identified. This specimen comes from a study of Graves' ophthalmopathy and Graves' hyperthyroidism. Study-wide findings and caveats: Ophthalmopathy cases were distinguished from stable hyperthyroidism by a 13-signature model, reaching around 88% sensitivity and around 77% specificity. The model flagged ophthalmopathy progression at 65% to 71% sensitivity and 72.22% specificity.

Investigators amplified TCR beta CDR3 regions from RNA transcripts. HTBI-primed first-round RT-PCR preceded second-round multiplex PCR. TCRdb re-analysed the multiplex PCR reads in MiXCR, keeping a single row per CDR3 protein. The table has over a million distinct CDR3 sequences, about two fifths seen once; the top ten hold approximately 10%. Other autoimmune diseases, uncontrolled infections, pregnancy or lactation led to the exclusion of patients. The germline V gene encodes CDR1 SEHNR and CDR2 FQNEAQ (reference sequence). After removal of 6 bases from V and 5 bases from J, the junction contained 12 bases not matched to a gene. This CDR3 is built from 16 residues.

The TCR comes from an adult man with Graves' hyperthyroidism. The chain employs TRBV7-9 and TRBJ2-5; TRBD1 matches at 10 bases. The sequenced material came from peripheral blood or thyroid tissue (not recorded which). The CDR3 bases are TGTGCCAGCAGTTATCCCGACAGGGGGCTGGTTGAGACCCAGTACTTC. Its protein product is CASSYPDRGLVETQYF.